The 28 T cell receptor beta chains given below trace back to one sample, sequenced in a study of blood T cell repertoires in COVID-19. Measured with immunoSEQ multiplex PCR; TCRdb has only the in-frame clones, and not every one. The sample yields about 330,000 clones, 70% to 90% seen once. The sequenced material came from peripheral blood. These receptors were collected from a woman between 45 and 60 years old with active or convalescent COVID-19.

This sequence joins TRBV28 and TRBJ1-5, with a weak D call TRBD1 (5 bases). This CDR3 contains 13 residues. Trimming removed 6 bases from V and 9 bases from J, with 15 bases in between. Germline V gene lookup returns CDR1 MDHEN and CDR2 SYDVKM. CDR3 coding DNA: TGTGCCAGCAGACCCGGGCCCGGGGGGCCCCAGCATTTT. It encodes CASRPGPGGPQHF.

CDR3 DNA: TGTGCCAGTAGTGGCCTAGCGGGGGAGCGGGACTCTGGGGCCAACGTCCTGACTTTC. Protein product: CASSGLAGERDSGANVLTF. The rearrangement uses TRBV19 and TRBJ2-6, with 10 bases aligning to TRBD2. From germline, CDR1 is LNHDA and CDR2 SQIVND (reference sequence). Trimming cost V 5 bases and J 0 bases; bases outside gene matches: 10. The CDR3 totals 19 residues. The whole variable domain, filled in from reference TRBV19 and TRBJ2-6, reads DGGITQSPKYLFRKEGQNVTLSCEQNLNHDAMYWYRQDPGQGLRLIYYSQIVNDFQKGDIAEGYSVSREKKESFPLTVTSAQKNPTAFYLCASSGLAGERDSGANVLTFGAGSRLTVL.

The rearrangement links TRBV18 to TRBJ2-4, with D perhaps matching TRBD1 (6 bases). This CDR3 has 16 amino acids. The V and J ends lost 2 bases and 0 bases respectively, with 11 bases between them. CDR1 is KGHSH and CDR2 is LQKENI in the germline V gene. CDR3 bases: TGTGCCAGCTCACCAAGCAGGACAGTAGCCAAAAACATTCAGTACTTC. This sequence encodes CASSPSRTVAKNIQYF.

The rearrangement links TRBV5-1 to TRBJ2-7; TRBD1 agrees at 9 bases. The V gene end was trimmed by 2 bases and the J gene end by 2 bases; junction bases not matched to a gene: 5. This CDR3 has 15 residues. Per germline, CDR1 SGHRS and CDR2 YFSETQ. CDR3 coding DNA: TGCGCCAGCAGCTTCCGGGGACAGGGCCCCTACGAGCAGTACTTC. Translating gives CASSFRGQGPYEQYF.

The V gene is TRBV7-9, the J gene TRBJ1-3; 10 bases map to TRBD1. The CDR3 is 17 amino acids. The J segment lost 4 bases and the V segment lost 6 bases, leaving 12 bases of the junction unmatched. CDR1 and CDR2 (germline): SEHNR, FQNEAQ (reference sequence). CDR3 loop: CASSPPTGGAGGNTIYF. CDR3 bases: TGTGCCAGCAGTCCACCGACAGGGGGCGCGGGAGGAAACACCATATATTTT.

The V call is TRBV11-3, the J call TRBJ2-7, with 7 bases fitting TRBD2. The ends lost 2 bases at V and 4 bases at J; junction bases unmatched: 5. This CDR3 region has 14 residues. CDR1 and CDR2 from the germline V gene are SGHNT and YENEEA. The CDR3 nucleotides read TGTGCCAGCAGCTTACGGGCTAGCGGTTACGAGCAGTACTTC. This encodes CASSLRASGYEQYF.

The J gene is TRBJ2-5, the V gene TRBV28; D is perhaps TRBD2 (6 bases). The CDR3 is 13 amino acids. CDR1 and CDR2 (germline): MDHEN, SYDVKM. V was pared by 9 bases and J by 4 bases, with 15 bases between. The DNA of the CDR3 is TGTGCCAGTCGGGGGTCCTCGCGAGAGACCCAGTACTTC. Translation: CASRGSSRETQYF.

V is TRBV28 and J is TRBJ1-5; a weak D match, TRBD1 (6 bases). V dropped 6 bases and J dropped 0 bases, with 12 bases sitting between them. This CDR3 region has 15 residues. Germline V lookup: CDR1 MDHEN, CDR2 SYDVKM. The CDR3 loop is CASSLDSFSNQPQHF. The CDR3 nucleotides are TGTGCCAGCAGCCTGGACAGCTTTAGCAATCAGCCCCAGCATTTT. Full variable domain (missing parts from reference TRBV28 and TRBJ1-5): DVKVTQSSRYLVKRTGEKVFLECVQDMDHENMFWYRQDPGLGLRLIYFSYDVKMKEKGDIPEGYSVSREKKERFSLILESASTNQTSMYLCASSLDSFSNQPQHFGDGTRLSIL.

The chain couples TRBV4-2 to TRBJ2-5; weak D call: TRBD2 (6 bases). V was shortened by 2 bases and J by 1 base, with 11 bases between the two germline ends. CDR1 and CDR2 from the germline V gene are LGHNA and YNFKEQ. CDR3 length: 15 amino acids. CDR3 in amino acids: CASSQTAGPQETQYF. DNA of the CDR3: TGTGCCAGCAGCCAAACTGCGGGGCCCCAAGAGACCCAGTACTTC.

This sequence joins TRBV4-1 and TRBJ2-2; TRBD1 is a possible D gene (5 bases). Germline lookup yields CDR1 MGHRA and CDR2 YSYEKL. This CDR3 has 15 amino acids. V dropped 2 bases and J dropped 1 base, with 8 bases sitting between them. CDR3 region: CASSQNQGNTGELFF. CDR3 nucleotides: TGCGCCAGCAGCCAAAACCAGGGGAACACCGGGGAGCTGTTTTTT.

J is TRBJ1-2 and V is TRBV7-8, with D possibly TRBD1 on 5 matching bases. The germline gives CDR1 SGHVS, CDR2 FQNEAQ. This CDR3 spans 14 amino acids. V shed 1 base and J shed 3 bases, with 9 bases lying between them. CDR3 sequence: CASSLGGRDYGYTF. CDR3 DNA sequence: TGTGCCAGCAGCTTAGGGGGCAGGGACTATGGCTACACCTTC.

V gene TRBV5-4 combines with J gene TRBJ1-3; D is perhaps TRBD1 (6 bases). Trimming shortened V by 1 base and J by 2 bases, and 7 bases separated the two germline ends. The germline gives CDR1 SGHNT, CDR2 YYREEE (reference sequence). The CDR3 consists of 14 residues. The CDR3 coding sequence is TGTGCCAGCAGCTTGCAGGGGACTGGAAACACCATATATTTT. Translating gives CASSLQGTGNTIYF.

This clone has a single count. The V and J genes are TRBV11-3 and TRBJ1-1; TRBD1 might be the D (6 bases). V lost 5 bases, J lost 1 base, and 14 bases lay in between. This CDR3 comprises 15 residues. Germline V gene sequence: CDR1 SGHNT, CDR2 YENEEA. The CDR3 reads CASSPQGTANTEAFF. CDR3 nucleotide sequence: TGTGCCAGCAGCCCCCAGGGGACCGCGAACACTGAAGCTTTCTTT.

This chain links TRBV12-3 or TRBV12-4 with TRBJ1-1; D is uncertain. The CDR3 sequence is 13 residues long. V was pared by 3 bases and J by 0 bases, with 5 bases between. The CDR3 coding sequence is TGTGCCAGCAGTTTCTCGGTGAACACTGAAGCTTTCTTT. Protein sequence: CASSFSVNTEAFF.

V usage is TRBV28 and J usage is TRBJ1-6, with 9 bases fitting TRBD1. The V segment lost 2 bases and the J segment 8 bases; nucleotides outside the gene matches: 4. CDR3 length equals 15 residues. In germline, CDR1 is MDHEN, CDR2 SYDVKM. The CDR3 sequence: CASSLNRGPYSPLHF. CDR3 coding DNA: TGTGCCAGCAGTTTAAACAGGGGGCCATATTCACCCCTCCACTTT.

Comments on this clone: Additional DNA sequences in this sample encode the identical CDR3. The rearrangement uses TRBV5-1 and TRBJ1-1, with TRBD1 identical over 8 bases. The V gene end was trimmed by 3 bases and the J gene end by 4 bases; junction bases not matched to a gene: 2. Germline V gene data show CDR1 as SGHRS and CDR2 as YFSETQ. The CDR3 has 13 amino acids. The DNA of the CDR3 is TGCGCCAGCAGCTCACAGGGGGGCACTGAAGCTTTCTTT. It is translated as CASSSQGGTEAFF. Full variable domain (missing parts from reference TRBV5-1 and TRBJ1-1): KAGVTQTPRYLIKTRGQQVTLSCSPISGHRSVSWYQQTPGQGLQFLFEYFSETQRNKGNFPGRFSGRQFSNSRSEMNVSTLELGDSALYLCASSSQGGTEAFFGQGTRLTVV.

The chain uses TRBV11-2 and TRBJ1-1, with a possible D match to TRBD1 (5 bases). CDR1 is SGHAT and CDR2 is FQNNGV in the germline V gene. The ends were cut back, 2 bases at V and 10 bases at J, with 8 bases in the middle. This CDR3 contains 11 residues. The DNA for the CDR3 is TGTGCCAGCAGCTTACAGGGCTTAGCTTTCTTT. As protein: CASSLQGLAFF.

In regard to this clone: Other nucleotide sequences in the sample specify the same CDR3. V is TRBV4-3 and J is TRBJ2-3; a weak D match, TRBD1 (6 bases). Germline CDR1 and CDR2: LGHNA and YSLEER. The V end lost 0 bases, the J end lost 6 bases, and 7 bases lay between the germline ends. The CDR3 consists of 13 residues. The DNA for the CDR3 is TGCGCCAGCAGCCAAGATAGGGGGGATACGCAGTATTTT. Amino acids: CASSQDRGDTQYF.

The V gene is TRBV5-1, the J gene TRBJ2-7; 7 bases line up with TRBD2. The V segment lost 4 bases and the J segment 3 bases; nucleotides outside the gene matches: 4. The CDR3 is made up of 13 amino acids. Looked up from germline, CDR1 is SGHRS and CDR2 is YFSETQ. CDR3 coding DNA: TGCGCCAGCAGCAGCGGGAACCTCTACGAGCAGTACTTC. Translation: CASSSGNLYEQYF.

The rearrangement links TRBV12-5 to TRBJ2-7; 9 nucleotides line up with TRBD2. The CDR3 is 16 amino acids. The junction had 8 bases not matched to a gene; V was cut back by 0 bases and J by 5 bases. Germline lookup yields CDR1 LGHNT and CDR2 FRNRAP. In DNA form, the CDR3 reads TGTGCTAGTGGTTTGGTGACCGGGACTAGCTTCCACGAGCAGTACTTC. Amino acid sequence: CASGLVTGTSFHEQYF.

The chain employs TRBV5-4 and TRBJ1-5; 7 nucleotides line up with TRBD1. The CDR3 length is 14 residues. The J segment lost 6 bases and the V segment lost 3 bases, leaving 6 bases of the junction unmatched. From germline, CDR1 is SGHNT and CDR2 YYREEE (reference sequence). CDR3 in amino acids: CASSSGTAGQPQHF. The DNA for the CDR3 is TGTGCCAGCAGCTCGGGGACAGCGGGTCAGCCCCAGCATTTT.

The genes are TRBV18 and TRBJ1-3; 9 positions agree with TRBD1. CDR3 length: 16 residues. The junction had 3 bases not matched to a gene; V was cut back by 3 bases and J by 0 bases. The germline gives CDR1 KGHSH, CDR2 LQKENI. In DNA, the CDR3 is TGTGCCAGCTCACCTGGGACAGGGAACTCTGGAAACACCATATATTTT. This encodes CASSPGTGNSGNTIYF.

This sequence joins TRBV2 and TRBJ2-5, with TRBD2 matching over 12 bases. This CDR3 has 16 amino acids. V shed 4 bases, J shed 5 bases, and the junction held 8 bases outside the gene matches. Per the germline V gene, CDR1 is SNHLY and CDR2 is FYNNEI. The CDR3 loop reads CASSALAGGTGETQYF. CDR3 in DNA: TGTGCCAGCAGTGCACTAGCGGGAGGTACCGGGGAGACCCAGTACTTC.

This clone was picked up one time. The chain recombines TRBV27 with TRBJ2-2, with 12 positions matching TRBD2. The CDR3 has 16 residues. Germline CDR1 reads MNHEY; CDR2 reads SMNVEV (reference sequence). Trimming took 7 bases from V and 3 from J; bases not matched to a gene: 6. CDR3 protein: CASTPSGGAYTGELFF. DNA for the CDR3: TGTGCCAGCACTCCTAGCGGGGGGGCATACACCGGGGAGCTGTTTTTT.

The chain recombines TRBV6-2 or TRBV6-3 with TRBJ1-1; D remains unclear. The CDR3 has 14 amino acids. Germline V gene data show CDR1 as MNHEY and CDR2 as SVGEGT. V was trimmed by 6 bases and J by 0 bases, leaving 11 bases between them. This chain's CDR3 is CASSQVTMNTEAFF. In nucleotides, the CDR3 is TGTGCCAGCAGCCAAGTTACAATGAACACTGAAGCTTTCTTT.

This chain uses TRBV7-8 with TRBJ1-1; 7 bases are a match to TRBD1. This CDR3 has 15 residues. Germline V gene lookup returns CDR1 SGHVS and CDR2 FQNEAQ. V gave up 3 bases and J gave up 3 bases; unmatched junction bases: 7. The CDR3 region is CASSFDRVGDTEAFF. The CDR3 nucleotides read TGTGCCAGCAGCTTTGACAGGGTGGGGGACACTGAAGCTTTCTTT.

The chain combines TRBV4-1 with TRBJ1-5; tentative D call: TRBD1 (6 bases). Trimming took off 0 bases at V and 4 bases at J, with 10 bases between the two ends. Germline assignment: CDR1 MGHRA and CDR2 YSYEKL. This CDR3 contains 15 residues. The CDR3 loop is CASSQEWQGNQPQHF. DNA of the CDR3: TGCGCCAGCAGCCAAGAGTGGCAGGGGAATCAGCCCCAGCATTTT.

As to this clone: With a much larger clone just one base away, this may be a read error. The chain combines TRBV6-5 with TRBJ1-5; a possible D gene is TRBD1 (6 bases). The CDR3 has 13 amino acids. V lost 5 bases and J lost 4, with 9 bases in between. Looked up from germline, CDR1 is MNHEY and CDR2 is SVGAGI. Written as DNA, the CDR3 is TGTGCCAGCAGTCGACAGGAAAATCAGCCCCAGCATTTT. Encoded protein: CASSRQENQPQHF.